This TCR beta chain was profiled in a study of beta chain features in type 1 diabetes. Regarding the study as a whole: Moderately but significantly shorter TCRB CDR3s were found in Type 1 diabetes patients in all four CD4+ subsets.

The study reverse transcribed the entire isolated RNA, so it sequenced expressed TCRB transcripts. The data were produced by immunoSEQ multiplex PCR, yet TCRdb's version contains in-frame clones alone and is incomplete. The repertoire holds some 350,000 clones, about 13% seen once, with 0.013% to 0.015% in the top ten. For this clone: Its antigen is unknown. The sample holds other DNA sequences that translate to the same CDR3.

V gave up 3 bases and J gave up 1 base, with 7 bases separating them. From germline, CDR1 is SGHTA and CDR2 FQGTGA. This CDR3 region has 14 residues. The material sequenced was naive CD4+ T cells from blood. The chain employs TRBV7-3 and TRBJ2-1; no clear D gene. This clonotype was obtained from a woman aged 18-29 years with type 1 diabetes. CDR3 nucleotides: TGTGCCAGCAGCTTGTCGGGTTCCTACAATGAGCAGTTCTTC. Encoded protein: CASSLSGSYNEQFF.